This T cell receptor beta chain was found in a study of cytomegalovirus exposure and HLA in healthy donors. The CDR3 spans 15 residues. Germline V gene sequence: CDR1 SGHAT, CDR2 FQNNGV. Trimming pared 2 bases from V and 4 bases from J, leaving 14 bases between. 60 Vbeta and 13 Jbeta primers were used in PCR. Sequencing was performed with immunoSEQ multiplex PCR; in TCRdb, only in-frame clones are kept and a portion is missing. The sample table includes some 130,000 clones. The rearrangement uses TRBV11-2 and TRBJ1-2; D gene uncertain. The sequencing input was PBMCs. The receptor comes from a man younger than 35 in good health and CMV-seronegative. The CDR3 reads CASSLTTSGSYGYTF. The CDR3 nucleotides read TGTGCCAGCAGCTTAACTACCTCGGGAAGCTATGGCTACACCTTC.